This T cell receptor (beta chain) was obtained from a study of blood T cell repertoires in COVID-19. About the study: Sites in the United States, Italy and Spain provided acute and convalescent COVID-19 samples. Sample material is recorded as cDNA or gDNA derived from T cells, B-cell-depleted T cells, or PBMCs.

In the original processing: Estimation of nucleated cell counts relied on the amplification of reference gene primers. The assay was immunoSEQ multiplex PCR, and TCRdb's table has in-frame clones only and misses some. V, J and clone size are taken as reported in that table, and D and trimming were inferred from the DNA itself. The sample lists tens of thousands of clones; 85% to 90% were seen once. CDR1 and CDR2 (germline): SGHVS, FNYEAQ. The CDR3 is made up of 14 amino acids. V gave up 4 bases and J gave up 6 bases; unmatched junction bases: 6. The source material was peripheral blood. The J gene is TRBJ1-2, the V gene TRBV7-6, with 9 positions matching TRBD1. The source is a human donor in a cohort sampled during active COVID-19. The CDR3 here is CASSSGQGMDGYTF. DNA of the CDR3: TGTGCCAGCAGCTCTGGACAGGGGATGGATGGCTACACCTTC.